These 28 T cell receptor beta chains were sequenced from one sample in a study of blood T cell repertoires in COVID-19. Assay used: immunoSEQ multiplex PCR; TCRdb lists only in-frame clones, some missing. Of a few hundred thousand clones in the sample, approximately 84% were seen once. Sequencing was done on a sample of PBMCs or T cells enriched from blood (not recorded which). These receptors originate from a woman aged 30 to 39 who had recovered from COVID-19.

The gene calls are TRBV5-4 and TRBJ2-3; 10 nucleotides align to TRBD2. The CDR3 has 16 residues. After removal of 3 bases from V and 4 bases from J, the junction contained 8 bases not matched to a gene. CDR1 and CDR2 (germline): SGHNT, YYREEE (reference sequence). This CDR3 reads CASSSPSGRRADTQYF. In DNA, the CDR3 is TGTGCCAGCAGCTCGCCTAGCGGGAGAAGGGCAGATACGCAGTATTTT.

The gene calls are TRBV11-2 and TRBJ2-1; 9 bases agree with TRBD2. Germline V gene data show CDR1 as SGHAT and CDR2 as FQNNGV. This CDR3 is 16 amino acids long. V lost 5 bases to trimming and J lost 8 bases; unmatched junction nucleotides: 13. DNA of the CDR3: TGTGCCAGCAGCGCGGGGGGGGCTAGCGAACACCATGAGCAGTTCTTC. As protein: CASSAGGASEHHEQFF.

This rearrangement joins TRBV27 to TRBJ1-1, with D unresolved. Germline CDR1 is MNHEY and CDR2 is SMNVEV (reference sequence). CDR3 length: 13 amino acids. Trimming left V 5 bases short and J 3 bases short, with 10 bases between. In DNA form, the CDR3 reads TGTGCCAGCAGTACCCGGGTAGACACTGAAGCTTTCTTT. Protein sequence: CASSTRVDTEAFF.

V is TRBV4-2 and J is TRBJ1-2; the match to TRBD1 covers 7 bases. Germline loops: CDR1 LGHNA, CDR2 YNFKEQ. V shed 1 base and J 8 bases; nucleotides not matched to a gene: 10. This CDR3 has 15 residues. The CDR3 DNA is TGTGCCAGCAGCCAAGTAACCGGGACAGAGATCGGCTACACCTTC. Translated, it gives CASSQVTGTEIGYTF.

This chain connects TRBV5-6 to TRBJ2-7, with a weak D call TRBD2 (5 bases). Germline V lookup: CDR1 SGHDT, CDR2 YYEEEE. The CDR3 sequence is 13 residues long. V lost 0 bases to trimming and J lost 3 bases, with 7 bases between them. In DNA form, the CDR3 reads TGTGCCAGCAGCTTGGGAGAGGGCTACGAGCAGTACTTC. Translating gives CASSLGEGYEQYF.

The chain is built from TRBV5-1 and TRBJ1-4; the match to TRBD1 covers 8 bases. J gave up 2 bases and V 4 bases, and 10 bases lay outside the gene matches. The length of the CDR3 is 17 residues. The germline gives CDR1 SGHRS, CDR2 YFSETQ. CDR3 amino acids: CASSLSGQGGTNEKLFF. In DNA form, the CDR3 reads TGCGCCAGCAGCCTATCCGGACAGGGCGGTACTAATGAAAAACTGTTTTTT.

This clone occurred a few times. The chain employs TRBV5-1 and TRBJ1-6; D may be TRBD1 (6 bases). Germline V lookup: CDR1 SGHRS, CDR2 YFSETQ. This CDR3 is built from 13 residues. V was trimmed by 7 bases and J by 7 bases, leaving 12 bases between them. In DNA form, the CDR3 reads TGCGCCAGCGGCCAACAGGGAAATTCACCCCTCCACTTT. As protein: CASGQQGNSPLHF.

The chain links TRBV27 to TRBJ2-7; TRBD1 matches at 7 bases. The CDR3 has 14 amino acids. CDR1 is MNHEY and CDR2 is SMNVEV in the germline V gene (reference sequence). V lost 4 bases and J lost 5; bases outside the gene matches: 8. CDR3 in DNA: TGTGCCAGCAGTTCAAACAGGGGATCCAACGAGCAGTACTTC. It is translated as CASSSNRGSNEQYF.

The chain employs TRBV18 and TRBJ1-4; a possible D gene is TRBD1 (5 bases). V was shortened by 1 base and J by 6 bases, with 9 bases between the two germline ends. CDR3 length: 14 residues. Germline values: CDR1 KGHSH, CDR2 LQKENI. CDR3 loop: CASSPRARDEKLFF. As DNA, the CDR3 is TGTGCCAGCTCACCACGTGCCAGGGATGAAAAACTGTTTTTT. The whole variable domain, remainder taken from reference TRBV18 and TRBJ1-4, is NAGVMQNPRHLVRRRGQEARLRCSPMKGHSHVYWYRQLPEEGLKFMVYLQKENIIDESGMPKERFSAEFPKEGPSILRIQQVVRGDSAAYFCASSPRARDEKLFFGSGTQLSVL.

This clone has a handful of counts. The chain is built from TRBV19 and TRBJ2-1; 8 bases line up with TRBD2. This CDR3 region has 16 residues. V dropped 7 bases and J dropped 7; count of bases not matched to a gene: 15. Germline assignment: CDR1 LNHDA and CDR2 SQIVND (reference sequence). CDR3 DNA: TGTGCCAGTATCCCGGGAGGGGGGCAGGTCTGGAATGAGCAGTTCTTC. This gives the protein CASIPGGGQVWNEQFF.

This rearrangement joins TRBV19 to TRBJ2-7, with TRBD2 matching 10 bases. CDR1 is LNHDA, CDR2 SQIVND, per germline (reference sequence). V lost 3 bases to trimming and J lost 0 bases; unmatched junction nucleotides: 11. The CDR3 covers 18 residues. The CDR3 nucleotides read TGTGCCAGTAGTATCACTTCTAGCGGGGGAGAGAGCTCCTACGAGCAGTACTTC. Translation gives CASSITSSGGESSYEQYF.

This chain joins TRBV7-2 and TRBJ1-2; no clear D. Per germline, CDR1 SGHTA and CDR2 FQGNSA. The CDR3 spans 12 residues. Deletions cut 5 bases from V and 3 bases from J, with 7 bases between. The CDR3 spells CASSPGYYGYTF. The CDR3 DNA reads as TGTGCCAGCAGCCCAGGCTACTATGGCTACACCTTC.

The chain joins TRBV5-5 to TRBJ2-3, with 11 bases aligning to TRBD2. The CDR3 loop spans 16 amino acids. V lost 0 bases and J lost 5; bases outside the gene matches: 5. Germline values: CDR1 SGHKS, CDR2 YYEKEE (reference sequence). The DNA for the CDR3 is TGTGCCAGCAGCTTGGGACTAGCGGGATCGATAGATACGCAGTATTTT. Translated: CASSLGLAGSIDTQYF.

V usage is TRBV19 and J usage is TRBJ1-1; TRBD1 is a possible D gene (5 bases). CDR3 length: 15 amino acids. Per the germline V gene, CDR1 is LNHDA and CDR2 is SQIVND (reference sequence). Trimming left V 3 bases short and J 0 bases short, with 11 bases between. CDR3 sequence: CASSIGGEVNTEAFF. The CDR3 DNA follows: TGTGCCAGTAGTATTGGGGGGGAAGTGAACACTGAAGCTTTCTTT.

The chain is built from TRBV29-1 and TRBJ1-1, with 7 nucleotides matching TRBD1. Germline values: CDR1 SQVTM, CDR2 ANQGSEA. This CDR3 contains 13 residues. Trimming removed 6 bases from V and 4 bases from J; junction bases left unmatched: 8. The DNA for the CDR3 is TGCAGCGTGGAACCGGGACAGCCCACTGAAGCTTTCTTT. As protein: CSVEPGQPTEAFF.

This clone was recorded once. Other nucleotide sequences in the sample specify the same CDR3. This chain uses TRBV11-2 with TRBJ2-1, with 11 bases matching TRBD2. The CDR3 consists of 15 residues. Germline CDR1 SGHAT, CDR2 FQNNGV. V lost 4 bases and J lost 5; bases outside the gene matches: 4. The CDR3 here is CASSSLAGGNNEQFF. CDR3 nucleotides: TGTGCCAGCAGCTCCCTAGCGGGAGGAAACAATGAGCAGTTCTTC.

V and J are TRBV11-1 and TRBJ1-2, with 9 bases matching TRBD1. V was clipped by 4 bases and J by 6 bases; unmatched bases: 9. CDR3 length: 15 amino acids. In germline, CDR1 is SGHAT, CDR2 FQDESV (reference sequence). CDR3 nucleotides: TGTGCCAGCAGCTCCACGACAGGGGGAGGACATGGCTACACCTTC. Its protein is CASSSTTGGGHGYTF.

The chain joins TRBV13 to TRBJ1-4, with D possibly TRBD1 on 5 matching bases. CDR3 length: 14 residues. The germline CDR1 and CDR2 sequences are PRHDT and FYEKMQ (reference sequence). The ends were cut back, 6 bases at V and 8 bases at J, with 16 bases in the middle. CDR3 protein: CASSATDGGEKLFF. The CDR3 DNA follows: TGTGCCAGCAGTGCTACAGATGGGGGGGAAAAACTGTTTTTT.

Of note for this clone: Other DNA sequences in the same sample also yield this CDR3. This sequence joins TRBV19 and TRBJ2-6; D perhaps matches TRBD1 (5 bases). The V end lost 0 bases, the J end lost 2 bases, and 5 bases lay between the germline ends. The CDR3 totals 15 residues. Germline V gene data show CDR1 as LNHDA and CDR2 as SQIVND (reference sequence). The CDR3 region has the DNA TGTGCCAGTAGTATAGACAGGGCTGGGGCCAACGTCCTGACTTTC. It codes for CASSIDRAGANVLTF.

This chain links TRBV29-1 with TRBJ1-1; D is uncertain. The germline V gene encodes CDR1 SQVTM and CDR2 ANQGSEA. CDR3 length: 13 amino acids. Deletions cut 7 bases from V and 1 base from J, with 13 bases between. The DNA for the CDR3 is TGCAGCGCTGACCTGGGGAGGAACACTGAAGCTTTCTTT. Protein: CSADLGRNTEAFF.

The chain employs TRBV5-1 and TRBJ2-7; D is perhaps TRBD2 (5 bases). The CDR3 extends over 14 amino acids. V was clipped by 0 bases and J by 5 bases, with 12 bases between them. CDR1 and CDR2 (germline): SGHRS, YFSETQ. CDR3 in DNA: TGCGCCAGCAGCTTGGCCTGGACGGGGAACGAGCAGTACTTC. This encodes CASSLAWTGNEQYF. Full variable domain (outside the CDR3, taken from reference TRBV5-1 and TRBJ2-7): KAGVTQTPRYLIKTRGQQVTLSCSPISGHRSVSWYQQTPGQGLQFLFEYFSETQRNKGNFPGRFSGRQFSNSRSEMNVSTLELGDSALYLCASSLAWTGNEQYFGPGTRLTVT.

This clone has a single count. Other DNA sequences of this sample code for an identical CDR3. The chain joins TRBV10-3 to TRBJ2-7, with D tentatively TRBD2 (5 bases). Germline assignment: CDR1 ENHRY and CDR2 SYGVKD. V lost 4 bases and J 4 bases, leaving 5 bases between the germline ends. This CDR3 is built from 11 residues. The CDR3 DNA follows: TGTGCCATCAGTGGAGGGTACGAGCAGTACTTC. Its translation is CAISGGYEQYF.

In this sample, this clone turned up once. CDR3 DNA: TGTGCCAGCAGCCCGGCACTAGCGAGGGAGCAGTACTTC. It is translated as CASSPALAREQYF. The V gene is TRBV28, the J gene TRBJ2-7; 7 nucleotides agree with TRBD2. The CDR3 consists of 13 residues. The V gene end was trimmed by 6 bases and the J gene end by 7 bases; junction bases not matched to a gene: 9. Germline V gene sequence: CDR1 MDHEN, CDR2 SYDVKM.

A remark on this clone: Other DNA sequences within the sample encode an identical CDR3. CDR3 nucleotides: TGTGCCAGCAGTCCAGGGGAGACCCAGTACTTC. Its protein is CASSPGETQYF. V is TRBV12-3 or TRBV12-4 and J is TRBJ2-5, with a weak D call TRBD1 (5 bases). V was shortened by 5 bases and J by 5 bases, with 6 bases between the two germline ends. The CDR3 loop spans 11 amino acids.

The chain is built from TRBV19 and TRBJ1-1; 7 bases are shared with TRBD1. The CDR3 spans 17 residues. V trimming: 2 bases; J trimming: 1 base; junction bases outside the gene matches: 10. Per the germline V gene, CDR1 is LNHDA and CDR2 is SQIVND (reference sequence). CDR3 sequence (DNA): TGTGCCAGTAGTATACTATCGACAGGGACGAAGAACACTGAAGCTTTCTTT. Translation: CASSILSTGTKNTEAFF.

This rearrangement joins TRBV19 to TRBJ2-6; no definite D call. CDR3 length: 16 amino acids. V dropped 7 bases and J dropped 1 base, with 14 bases sitting between them. Germline V CDR1 and CDR2: LNHDA, SQIVND (reference sequence). The CDR3 DNA follows: TGTGCCAGTACCCCAAACGGAGAGTCTGGGGCCAACGTCCTGACTTTC. Translation: CASTPNGESGANVLTF.

The chain has TRBV6-5 and TRBJ1-1; D is unclear. Germline lookup yields CDR1 MNHEY and CDR2 SVGAGI. V lost 2 bases, J lost 6 bases, and 10 bases lay in between. This CDR3 spans 13 amino acids. The CDR3 bases are TGTGCCAGCAGTTACAGGATTAGCGCTGAAGCTTTCTTT. Amino acid sequence: CASSYRISAEAFF.

The V gene is TRBV19, the J gene TRBJ1-5; D is unclear. Per the germline V gene, CDR1 is LNHDA and CDR2 is SQIVND (reference sequence). Between the trimmed V and J ends, which lost 1 base and 5 bases, there was a span of 6 bases. There are 13 residues in the CDR3. The CDR3 nucleotides read TGTGCCAGTAGTATAGTGGAGGATCAGCCCCAGCATTTT. This translates into CASSIVEDQPQHF.